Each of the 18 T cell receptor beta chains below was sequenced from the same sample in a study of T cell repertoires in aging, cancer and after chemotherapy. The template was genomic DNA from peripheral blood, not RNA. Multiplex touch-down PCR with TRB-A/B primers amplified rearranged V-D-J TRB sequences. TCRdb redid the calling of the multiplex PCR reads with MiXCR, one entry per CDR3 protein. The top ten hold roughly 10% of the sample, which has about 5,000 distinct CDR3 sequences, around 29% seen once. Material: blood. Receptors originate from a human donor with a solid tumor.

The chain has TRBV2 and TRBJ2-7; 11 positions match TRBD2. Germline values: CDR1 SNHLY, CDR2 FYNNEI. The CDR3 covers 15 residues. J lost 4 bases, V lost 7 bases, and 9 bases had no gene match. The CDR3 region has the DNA TGTGCCAGCACCTATTACCCTAGCGGGAGGTACGAGCAGTACTTC. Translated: CASTYYPSGRYEQYF.

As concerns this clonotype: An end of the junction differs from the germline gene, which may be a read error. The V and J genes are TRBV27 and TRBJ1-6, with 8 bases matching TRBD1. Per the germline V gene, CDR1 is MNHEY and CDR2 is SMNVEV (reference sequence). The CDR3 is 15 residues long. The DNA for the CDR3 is TGTGCCAGCAGTTTTCCCAGGGGGCAAAATTCACCCCTCCGCTTT. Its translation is CASSFPRGQNSPLRF.

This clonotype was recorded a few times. Here the CDR3 DNA reads TGCAGTGTTCAGCCATACACAGATACGCAGTATTTT. Its protein is CSVQPYTDTQYF. The chain uses TRBV20-1 and TRBJ2-3, with unresolved D. The V end lost 7 bases, the J end lost 2 bases, and 10 bases lay between the germline ends. There are 12 residues in the CDR3. Germline assignment: CDR1 DFQATT and CDR2 SNEGSKA (reference sequence).

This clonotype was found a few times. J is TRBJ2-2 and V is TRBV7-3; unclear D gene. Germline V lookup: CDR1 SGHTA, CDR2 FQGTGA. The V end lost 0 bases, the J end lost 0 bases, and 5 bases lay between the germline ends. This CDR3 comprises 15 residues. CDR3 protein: CASSLTGANTGELFF. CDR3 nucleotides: TGTGCCAGCAGCTTAACAGGCGCGAACACCGGGGAGCTGTTTTTT.

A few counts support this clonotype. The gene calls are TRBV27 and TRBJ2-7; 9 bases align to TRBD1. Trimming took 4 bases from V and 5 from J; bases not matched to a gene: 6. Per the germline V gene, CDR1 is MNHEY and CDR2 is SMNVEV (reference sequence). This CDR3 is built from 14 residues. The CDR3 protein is CASSSGQGWHEQYF. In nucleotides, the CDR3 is TGTGCCAGCAGTTCTGGACAGGGGTGGCACGAGCAGTACTTC.

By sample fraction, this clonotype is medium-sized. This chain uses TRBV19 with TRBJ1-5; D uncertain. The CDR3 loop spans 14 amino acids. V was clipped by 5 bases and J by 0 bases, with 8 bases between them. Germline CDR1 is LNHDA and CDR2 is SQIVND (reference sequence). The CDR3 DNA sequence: TGTGCCAGTAGTCCAGGTCATAGCAATCAGCCCCAGCATTTT. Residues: CASSPGHSNQPQHF.

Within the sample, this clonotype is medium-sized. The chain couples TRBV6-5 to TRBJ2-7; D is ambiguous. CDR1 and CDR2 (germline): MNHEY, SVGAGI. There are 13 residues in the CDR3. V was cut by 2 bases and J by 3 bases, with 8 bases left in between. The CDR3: CASSYNRIYEQYF. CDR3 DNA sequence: TGTGCCAGCAGTTACAACAGAATCTACGAGCAGTACTTC.

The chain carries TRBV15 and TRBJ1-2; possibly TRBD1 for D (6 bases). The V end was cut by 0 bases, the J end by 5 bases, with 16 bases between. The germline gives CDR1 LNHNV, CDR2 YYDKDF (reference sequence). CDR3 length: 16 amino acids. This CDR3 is CATSRDLRDKVYGYTF. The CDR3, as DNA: TGTGCCACCAGCAGAGATCTTAGGGACAAAGTTTATGGCTACACCTTC. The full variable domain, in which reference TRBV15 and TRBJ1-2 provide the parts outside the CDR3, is DAMVIQNPRYQVTQFGKPVTLSCSQTLNHNVMYWYQQKSSQAPKLLFHYYDKDFNNEADTPDNFQSRRPNTSFCFLDIRSPGLGDTAMYLCATSRDLRDKVYGYTFGSGTRLTVV.

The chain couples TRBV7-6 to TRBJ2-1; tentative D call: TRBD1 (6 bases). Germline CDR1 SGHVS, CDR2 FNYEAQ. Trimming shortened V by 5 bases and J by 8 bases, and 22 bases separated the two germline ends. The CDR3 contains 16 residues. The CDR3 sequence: CASSASPRTVIYEQFF. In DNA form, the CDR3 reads TGTGCCAGCAGCGCAAGCCCCCGGACAGTAATCTATGAGCAGTTCTTC.

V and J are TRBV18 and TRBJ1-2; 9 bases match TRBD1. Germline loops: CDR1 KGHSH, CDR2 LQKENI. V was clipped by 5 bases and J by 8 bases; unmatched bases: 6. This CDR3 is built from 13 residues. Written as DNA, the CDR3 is TGTGCCAGCTCAGGACAGGGGCTTAAAGGCTACACCTTC. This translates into CASSGQGLKGYTF.

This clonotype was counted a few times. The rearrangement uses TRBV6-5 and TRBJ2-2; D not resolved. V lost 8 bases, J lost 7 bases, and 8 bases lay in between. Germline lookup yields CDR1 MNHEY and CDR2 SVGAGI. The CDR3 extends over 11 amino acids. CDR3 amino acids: CASSASGELFF. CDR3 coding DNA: TGTGCCAGCTCCGCTAGCGGGGAGCTGTTTTTT.

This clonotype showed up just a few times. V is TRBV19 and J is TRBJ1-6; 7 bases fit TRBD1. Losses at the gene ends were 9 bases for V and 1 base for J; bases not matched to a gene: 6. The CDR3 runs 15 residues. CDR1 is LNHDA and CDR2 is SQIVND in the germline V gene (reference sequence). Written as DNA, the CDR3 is TGTGCCAGCACGCCGGGACAGTCCTATAATTCACCCCTCCACTTT. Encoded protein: CASTPGQSYNSPLHF.

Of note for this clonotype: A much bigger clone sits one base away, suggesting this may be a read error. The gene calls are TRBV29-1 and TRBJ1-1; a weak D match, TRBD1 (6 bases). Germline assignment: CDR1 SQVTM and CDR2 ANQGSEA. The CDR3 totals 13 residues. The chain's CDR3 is CSAVTGTNNEAFF. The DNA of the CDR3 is TGCAGCGCTGTTACAGGGACTAACAATGAAGCTTTCTTT.

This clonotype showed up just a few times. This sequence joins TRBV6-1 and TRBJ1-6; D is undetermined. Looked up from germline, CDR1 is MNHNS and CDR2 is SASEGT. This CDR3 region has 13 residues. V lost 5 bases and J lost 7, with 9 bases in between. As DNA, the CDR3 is TGTGCCAGCAGTTTCAGTTCCAATTCACCCCTCCACTTT. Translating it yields CASSFSSNSPLHF.

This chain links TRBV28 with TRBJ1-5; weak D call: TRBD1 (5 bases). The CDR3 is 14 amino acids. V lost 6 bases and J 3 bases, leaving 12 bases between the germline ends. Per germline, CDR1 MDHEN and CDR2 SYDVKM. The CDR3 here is CASRSTANNQPQHF. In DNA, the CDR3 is TGTGCCAGCAGATCGACAGCAAACAATCAGCCCCAGCATTTT.

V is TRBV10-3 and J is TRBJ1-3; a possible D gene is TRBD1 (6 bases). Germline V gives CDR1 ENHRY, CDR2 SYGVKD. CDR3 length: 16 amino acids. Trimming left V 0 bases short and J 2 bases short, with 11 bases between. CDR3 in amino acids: CAISESKGGPGNTIYF. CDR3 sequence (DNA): TGTGCCATCAGTGAGTCGAAGGGGGGCCCTGGAAACACCATATATTTT.

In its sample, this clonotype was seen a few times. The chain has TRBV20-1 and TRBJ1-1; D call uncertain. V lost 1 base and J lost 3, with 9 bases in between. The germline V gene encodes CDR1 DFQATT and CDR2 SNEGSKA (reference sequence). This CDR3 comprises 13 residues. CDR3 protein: CSARGRRDTEAFF. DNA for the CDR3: TGCAGTGCTAGAGGACGAAGGGACACTGAAGCTTTCTTT.

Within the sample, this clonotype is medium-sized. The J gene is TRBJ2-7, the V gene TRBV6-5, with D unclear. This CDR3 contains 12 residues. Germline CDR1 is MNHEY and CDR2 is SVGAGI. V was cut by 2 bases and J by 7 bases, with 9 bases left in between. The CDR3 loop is CASSYSRHEQYF. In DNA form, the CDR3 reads TGTGCCAGCAGTTACAGCAGACATGAGCAGTACTTC.